Many counts were recorded for the clone carrying this T cell receptor (beta chain). Its matching antigen is unknown. These data belong to a study of identical twins. General study points: Monozygotic twins shared more out-of-frame TCR alpha than recombination models predicted. There were fewer insertions in abundant cord blood beta clonotypes, but memory repertoires showed no such pattern.

TCRdb independently ran MiXCR on the 5' RACE reads; one entry per CDR3 protein. The repertoire holds about 810,000 distinct CDR3 sequences, roughly an eighth seen once, with around 1.5% in the top ten. The sample was also reused in another study, on yellow fever vaccine responses in identical twins.

The origin of this receptor is a woman aged 18-35 years in good health. The sequenced sample was PBMCs.

Here the CDR3 DNA reads TGTGCCAGCAGGCGAAAGGACACTGAAGCTTTCTTT. Its translation is CASRRKDTEAFF. The chain employs TRBV6-5 and TRBJ1-1; D is unclear. The germline V and J ends were trimmed by 6 bases and 3 bases, with 8 bases remaining between them. The CDR3 runs 12 residues. Germline CDR1 reads MNHEY; CDR2 reads SVGAGI.